These 9 T cell receptor beta chains were all obtained from the same sample, sequenced in a study of response to subunit inactivated influenza vaccine. One entry per CDR3 protein results from TCRdb running MiXCR on the RT-PCR reads. The sample lists 500,000 to 600,000 distinct CDR3 sequences; 13% to 15% were seen once. The sample here was PBMCs from blood, taken approximately 12 days after vaccination. All receptors come from a man aged 50 to 59 who received an inactivated influenza vaccine.

This clonotype was picked up many times. This chain connects TRBV10-3 to TRBJ2-1; D perhaps matches TRBD2 (5 bases). The V gene's germline CDR1 is ENHRY and CDR2 SYGVKD. V lost 5 bases to trimming and J lost 5 bases, with 16 bases between them. The CDR3 is 15 residues long. The CDR3 region is CAISSGNSANNEQFF. The CDR3, as DNA: TGTGCCATCAGTTCCGGCAATAGCGCCAACAATGAGCAGTTCTTC.

This clonotype turned up a few times. The chain employs TRBV10-3 and TRBJ2-7; 9 bases map to TRBD1. CDR3 length: 13 residues. Germline loops: CDR1 ENHRY, CDR2 SYGVKD. With V trimmed by 6 bases and J by 6 bases, 6 bases remained unmatched. The CDR3 DNA is TGTGCCATCAGGCCCCCGGACAGGGGCGAGCAGTACTTC. Protein: CAIRPPDRGEQYF.

This clonotype occurred a few times. J is TRBJ2-4 and V is TRBV20-1; 8 bases match TRBD2. Germline loops: CDR1 DFQATT, CDR2 SNEGSKA (reference sequence). The CDR3 has 15 amino acids. CDR3 sequence reads: CSLDSGEEAKNIQYF. The CDR3 DNA reads as TGCAGCTTGGATAGCGGGGAGGAGGCCAAAAACATTCAGTACTTC.

J is TRBJ2-2 and V is TRBV2; TRBD2 aligns across 7 bases. Germline CDR1 and CDR2: SNHLY and FYNNEI. The CDR3 consists of 14 residues. After removal of 8 bases from V and 0 bases from J, the junction contained 3 bases not matched to a gene. CDR3 sequence reads: CASRGDANTGELFF. In DNA, the CDR3 is TGTGCCAGCCGGGGGGATGCGAACACCGGGGAGCTGTTTTTT. The whole variable domain, filled in from reference TRBV2 and TRBJ2-2, reads EPEVTQTPSHQVTQMGQEVILRCVPISNHLYFYWYRQILGQKVEFLVSFYNNEISEKSEIFDDQFSVERPDGSNFTLKIRSTKLEDSAMYFCASRGDANTGELFFGEGSRLTVL.

This chain links TRBV20-1 with TRBJ2-7, with D possibly being TRBD2 (6 bases). The CDR3 length is 13 residues. Looked up from germline, CDR1 is DFQATT and CDR2 is SNEGSKA (reference sequence). V gave up 7 bases and J gave up 6 bases, with 19 bases separating them. In DNA form, the CDR3 reads TGCAGTGGTATTCAGGACTACCCTCTCGAGCAGTACTTC. Its translation is CSGIQDYPLEQYF.

There are a few counts of this clonotype. The chain carries TRBV10-3 and TRBJ1-1, with D hard to call. Trimming removed 2 bases from V and 7 bases from J, with 5 bases in between. The length of the CDR3 is 11 residues. The germline CDR1 and CDR2 sequences are ENHRY and SYGVKD. In nucleotides, the CDR3 is TGTGCCATCAGTGAGGGCATTGAAGCTTTCTTT. It specifies CAISEGIEAFF.

The chain combines TRBV29-1 with TRBJ1-4; D unclear. This CDR3 comprises 12 residues. CDR1 and CDR2 (germline): SQVTM, ANQGSEA. Deletions cut 7 bases from V and 5 bases from J, with 11 bases between. Here the CDR3 reads CSAATGNEKLFF. CDR3 coding DNA: TGCAGCGCTGCGACGGGGAATGAAAAACTGTTTTTT.

The chain carries TRBV11-2 and TRBJ2-7; D unclear. V shed 6 bases and J shed 6 bases, with 12 bases lying between them. Germline loops: CDR1 SGHAT, CDR2 FQNNGV. The CDR3 spans 12 residues. In DNA form, the CDR3 reads TGTGCCAGCAGTCATCGGACGGCCGAGCAGTACTTC. As protein: CASSHRTAEQYF.

V usage is TRBV29-1 and J usage is TRBJ2-2, with 8 nucleotides matching TRBD2. Germline assignment: CDR1 SQVTM and CDR2 ANQGSEA. CDR3 length: 13 residues. V shed 3 bases, J shed 3 bases, and the junction held 0 bases outside the gene matches. The CDR3 loop reads CSVDSGDTGELFF. The DNA for the CDR3 is TGCAGCGTTGATAGCGGGGACACCGGGGAGCTGTTTTTT.